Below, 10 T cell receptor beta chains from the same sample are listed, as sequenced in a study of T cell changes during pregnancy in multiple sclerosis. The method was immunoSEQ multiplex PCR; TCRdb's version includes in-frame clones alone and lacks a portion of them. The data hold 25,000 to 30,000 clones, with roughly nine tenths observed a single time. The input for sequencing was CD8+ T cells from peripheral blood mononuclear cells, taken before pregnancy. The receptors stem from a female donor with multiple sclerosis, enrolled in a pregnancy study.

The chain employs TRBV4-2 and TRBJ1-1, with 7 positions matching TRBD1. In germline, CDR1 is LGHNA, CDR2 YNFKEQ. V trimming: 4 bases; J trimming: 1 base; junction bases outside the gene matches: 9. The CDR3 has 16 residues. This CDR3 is CASSRYDRAGNTEAFF. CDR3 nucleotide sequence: TGTGCCAGCAGCCGATACGACAGGGCTGGGAACACTGAAGCTTTCTTT.

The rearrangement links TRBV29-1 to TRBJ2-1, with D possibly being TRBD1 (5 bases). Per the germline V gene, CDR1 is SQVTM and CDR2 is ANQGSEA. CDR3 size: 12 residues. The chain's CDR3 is CTVWTLYNEQFF. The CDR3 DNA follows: TGCACCGTGTGGACACTTTACAATGAGCAGTTCTTC.

This CDR3 reads CASSFSDTSSYEQYF. The CDR3 DNA is TGCGCCAGCAGCTTCTCGGACACGAGCTCCTACGAGCAGTACTTC. This chain connects TRBV5-1 to TRBJ2-7; tentative D call: TRBD1 (5 bases). V shed 2 bases and J shed 0 bases, with 12 bases lying between them. The CDR3 sequence is 15 residues long. Germline loops: CDR1 SGHRS, CDR2 YFSETQ.

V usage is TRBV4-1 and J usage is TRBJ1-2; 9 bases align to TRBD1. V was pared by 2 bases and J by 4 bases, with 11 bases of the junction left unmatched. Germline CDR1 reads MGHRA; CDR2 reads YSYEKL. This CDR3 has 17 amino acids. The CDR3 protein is CASSQRPGTGYVYGYTF. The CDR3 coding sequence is TGCGCCAGCAGCCAACGCCCCGGGACAGGGTATGTCTATGGCTACACCTTC.

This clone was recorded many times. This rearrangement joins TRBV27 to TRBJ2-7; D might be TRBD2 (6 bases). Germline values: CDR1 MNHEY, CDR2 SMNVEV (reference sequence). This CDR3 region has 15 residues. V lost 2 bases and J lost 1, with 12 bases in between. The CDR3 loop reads CASSLRAGRSYEQYF. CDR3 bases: TGTGCCAGCAGTTTACGAGCAGGGAGGTCCTACGAGCAGTACTTC.

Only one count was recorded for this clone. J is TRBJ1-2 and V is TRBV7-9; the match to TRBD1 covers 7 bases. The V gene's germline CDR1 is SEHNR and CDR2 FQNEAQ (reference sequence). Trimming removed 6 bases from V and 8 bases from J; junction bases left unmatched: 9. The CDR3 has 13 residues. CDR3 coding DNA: TGTGCCAGCAGGGGGACAGCGAAATGGGGCTACACCTTC. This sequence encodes CASRGTAKWGYTF. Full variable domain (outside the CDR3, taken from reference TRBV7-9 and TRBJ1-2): DTGVSQNPRHKITKRGQNVTFRCDPISEHNRLYWYRQTLGQGPEFLTYFQNEAQLEKSRLLSDRFSAERPKGSFSTLEIQRTEQGDSAMYLCASRGTAKWGYTFGSGTRLTVV.

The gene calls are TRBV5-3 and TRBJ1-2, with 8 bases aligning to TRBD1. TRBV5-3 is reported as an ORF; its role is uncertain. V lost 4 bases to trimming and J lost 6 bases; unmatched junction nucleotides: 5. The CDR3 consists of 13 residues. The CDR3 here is CARSRQGSDGYTF. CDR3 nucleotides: TGTGCCAGAAGCCGACAGGGGTCAGATGGCTACACCTTC.

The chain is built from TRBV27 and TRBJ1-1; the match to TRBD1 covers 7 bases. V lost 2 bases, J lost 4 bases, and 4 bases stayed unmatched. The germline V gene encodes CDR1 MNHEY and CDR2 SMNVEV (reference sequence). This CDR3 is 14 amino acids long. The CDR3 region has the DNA TGTGCCAGCAGTTTAGACAGGGTGGGCACTGAAGCTTTCTTT. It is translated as CASSLDRVGTEAFF.

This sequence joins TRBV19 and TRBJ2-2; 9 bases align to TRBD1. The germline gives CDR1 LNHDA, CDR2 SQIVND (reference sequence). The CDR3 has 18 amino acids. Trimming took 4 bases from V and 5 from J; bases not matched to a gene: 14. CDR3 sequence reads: CASSRDRPGQGETGELFF. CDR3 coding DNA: TGTGCCAGTAGTAGGGACCGCCCGGGACAGGGAGAGACCGGGGAGCTGTTTTTT.

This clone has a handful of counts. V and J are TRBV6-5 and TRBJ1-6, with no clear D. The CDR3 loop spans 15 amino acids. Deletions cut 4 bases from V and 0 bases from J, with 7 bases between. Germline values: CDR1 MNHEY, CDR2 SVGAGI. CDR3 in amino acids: CASSLVSSYNSPLHF. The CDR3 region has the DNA TGTGCCAGCAGTTTGGTCAGCTCCTATAATTCACCCCTCCACTTT.